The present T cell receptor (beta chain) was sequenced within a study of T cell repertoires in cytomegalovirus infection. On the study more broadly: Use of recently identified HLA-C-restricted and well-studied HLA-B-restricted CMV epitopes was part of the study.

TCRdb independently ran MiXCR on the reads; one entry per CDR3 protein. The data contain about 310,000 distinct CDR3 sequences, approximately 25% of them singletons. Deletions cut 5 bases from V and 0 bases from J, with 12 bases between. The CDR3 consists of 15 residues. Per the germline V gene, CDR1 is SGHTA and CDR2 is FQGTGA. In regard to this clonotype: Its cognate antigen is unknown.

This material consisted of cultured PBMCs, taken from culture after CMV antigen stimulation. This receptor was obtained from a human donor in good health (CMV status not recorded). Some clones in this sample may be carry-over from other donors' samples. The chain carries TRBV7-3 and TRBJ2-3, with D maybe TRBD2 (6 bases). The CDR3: CASSPGGLSTDTQYF. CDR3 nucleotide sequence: TGTGCCAGCAGCCCCGGAGGGTTGAGCACAGATACGCAGTATTTT.